The sequence of this T cell receptor (beta chain) was determined in a study of T cells in Graves' hyperthyroidism and ophthalmopathy. Study results and limitations: A model using 13 V-J features told ophthalmopathy apart from stable hyperthyroidism.

V dropped 2 bases and J dropped 4; count of bases not matched to a gene: 2. The length of the CDR3 is 15 residues. Germline V lookup: CDR1 MGHRA, CDR2 YSYEKL. Researchers took RNA transcripts and amplified the TCR beta CDR3 regions from them. The TCR CDR3 first-round RT-PCR relied on the HTBI primer set. Each CDR3 protein gets one entry after TCRdb re-called the multiplex PCR reads with MiXCR. The sample consists of around 700,000 distinct CDR3 sequences, 30% to 40% of them appearing once. This clonotype showed up just once. What it binds is not known. Any patient presenting with uncontrolled infection, other autoimmune disease, pregnancy or lactation was left out.

This TCR derives from a middle-aged woman with Graves' hyperthyroidism. The sequencing input was blood. V and J are TRBV4-1 and TRBJ2-6; 7 bases line up with TRBD1. The CDR3 reads CASSQPGQGANVLTF. CDR3 sequence (DNA): TGCGCCAGCAGCCAACCGGGACAGGGGGCCAACGTCCTGACTTTC.